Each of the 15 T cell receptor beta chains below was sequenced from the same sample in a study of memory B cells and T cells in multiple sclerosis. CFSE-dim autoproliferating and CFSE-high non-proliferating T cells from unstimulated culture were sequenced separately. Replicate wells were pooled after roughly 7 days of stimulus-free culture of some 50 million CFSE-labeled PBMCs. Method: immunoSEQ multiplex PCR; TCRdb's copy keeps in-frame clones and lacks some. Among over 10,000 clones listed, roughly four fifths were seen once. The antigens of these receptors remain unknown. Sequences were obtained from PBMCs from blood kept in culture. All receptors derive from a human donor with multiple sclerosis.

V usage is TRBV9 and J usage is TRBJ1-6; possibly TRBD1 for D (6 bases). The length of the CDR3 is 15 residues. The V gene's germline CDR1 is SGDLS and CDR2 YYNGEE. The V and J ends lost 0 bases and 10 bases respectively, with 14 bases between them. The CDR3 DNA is TGTGCCAGCAGCGTAGCGGGCAGGGGAAGGTCACCCCTCCACTTT. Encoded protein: CASSVAGRGRSPLHF.

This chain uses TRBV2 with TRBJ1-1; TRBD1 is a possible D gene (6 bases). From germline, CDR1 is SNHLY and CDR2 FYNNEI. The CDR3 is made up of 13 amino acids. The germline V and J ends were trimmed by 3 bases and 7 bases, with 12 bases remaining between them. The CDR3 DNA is TGTGCCAGCAGTGAGGCACAGGGAGGTGAAGCTTTCTTT. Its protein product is CASSEAQGGEAFF.

Here the CDR3 reads CASLGGSGANVLTF. CDR3 nucleotide sequence: TGTGCCAGCCTAGGGGGCTCTGGGGCCAACGTCCTGACTTTC. This rearrangement joins TRBV5-6 to TRBJ2-6, with a weak D call TRBD1 (6 bases). Trimming removed 7 bases from V and 0 bases from J, with 8 bases in between. The CDR3 is 14 residues long. Germline V lookup: CDR1 SGHDT, CDR2 YYEEEE.

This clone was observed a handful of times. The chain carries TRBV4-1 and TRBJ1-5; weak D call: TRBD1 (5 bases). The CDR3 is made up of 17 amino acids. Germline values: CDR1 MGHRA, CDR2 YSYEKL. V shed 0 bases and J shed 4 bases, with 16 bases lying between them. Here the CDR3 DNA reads TGCGCCAGCAGCCAAGAATCGGGACGGCTGGCGAATCAGCCCCAGCATTTT. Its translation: CASSQESGRLANQPQHF.

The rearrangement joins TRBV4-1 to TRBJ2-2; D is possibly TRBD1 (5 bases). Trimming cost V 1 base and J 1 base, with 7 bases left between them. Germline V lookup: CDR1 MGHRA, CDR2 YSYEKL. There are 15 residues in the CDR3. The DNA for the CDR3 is TGCGCCAGCAGCCAAGGGACAAGGAACACCGGGGAGCTGTTTTTT. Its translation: CASSQGTRNTGELFF.

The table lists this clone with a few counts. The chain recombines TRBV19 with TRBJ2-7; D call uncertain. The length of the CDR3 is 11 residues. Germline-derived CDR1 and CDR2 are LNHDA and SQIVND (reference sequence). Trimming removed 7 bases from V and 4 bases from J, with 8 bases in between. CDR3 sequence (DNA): TGTGCCAGTACCATGGGGTACGAGCAGTACTTC. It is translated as CASTMGYEQYF.

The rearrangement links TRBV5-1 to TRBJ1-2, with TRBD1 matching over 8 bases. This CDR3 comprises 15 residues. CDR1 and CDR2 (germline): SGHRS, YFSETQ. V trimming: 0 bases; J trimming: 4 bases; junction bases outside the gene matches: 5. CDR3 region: CASSLGDRGSYGYTF. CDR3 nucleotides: TGCGCCAGCAGCTTGGGCGACAGGGGATCCTATGGCTACACCTTC.

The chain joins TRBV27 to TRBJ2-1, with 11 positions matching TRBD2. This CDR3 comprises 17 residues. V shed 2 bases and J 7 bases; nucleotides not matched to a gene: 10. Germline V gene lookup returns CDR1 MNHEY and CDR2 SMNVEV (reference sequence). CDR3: CASSLLSGRAGANEQFF. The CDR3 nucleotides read TGTGCCAGCAGTTTACTTAGCGGGAGGGCCGGGGCGAATGAGCAGTTCTTC.

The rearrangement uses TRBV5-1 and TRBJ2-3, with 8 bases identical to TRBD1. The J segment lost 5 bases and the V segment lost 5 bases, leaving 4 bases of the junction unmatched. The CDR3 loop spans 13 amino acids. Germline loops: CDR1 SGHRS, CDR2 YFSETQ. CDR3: CASSKTGGDTQYF. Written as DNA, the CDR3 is TGCGCCAGCAGTAAAACAGGGGGAGATACGCAGTATTTT. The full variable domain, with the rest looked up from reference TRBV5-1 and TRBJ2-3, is KAGVTQTPRYLIKTRGQQVTLSCSPISGHRSVSWYQQTPGQGLQFLFEYFSETQRNKGNFPGRFSGRQFSNSRSEMNVSTLELGDSALYLCASSKTGGDTQYFGPGTRLTVL.

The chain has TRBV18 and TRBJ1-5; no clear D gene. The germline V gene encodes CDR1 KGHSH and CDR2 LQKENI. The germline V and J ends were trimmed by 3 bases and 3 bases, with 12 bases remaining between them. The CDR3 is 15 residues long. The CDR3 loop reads CASSPLVGTNQPQHF. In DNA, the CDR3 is TGTGCCAGCTCACCCCTCGTGGGAACCAATCAGCCCCAGCATTTT.

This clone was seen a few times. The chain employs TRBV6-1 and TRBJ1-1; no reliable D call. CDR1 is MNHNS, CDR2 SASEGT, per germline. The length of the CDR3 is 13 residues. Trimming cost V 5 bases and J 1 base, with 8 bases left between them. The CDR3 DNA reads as TGTGCCAGCAGTAGGGTGTGGAACACTGAAGCTTTCTTT. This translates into CASSRVWNTEAFF.

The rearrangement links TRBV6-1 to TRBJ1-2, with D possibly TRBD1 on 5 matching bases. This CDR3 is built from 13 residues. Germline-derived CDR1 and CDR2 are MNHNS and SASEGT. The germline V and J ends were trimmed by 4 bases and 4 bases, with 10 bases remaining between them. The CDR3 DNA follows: TGTGCCAGCAGTGCATCAGGGTCCTATGGCTACACCTTC. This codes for CASSASGSYGYTF.

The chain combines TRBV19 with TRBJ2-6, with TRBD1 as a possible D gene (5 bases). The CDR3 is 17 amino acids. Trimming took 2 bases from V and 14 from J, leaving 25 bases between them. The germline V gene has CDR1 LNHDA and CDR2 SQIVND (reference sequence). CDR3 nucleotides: TGTGCCAGTAGTATAACGCCTTTGCTGCTGGGGCCAACCCTCCTGACTTTC. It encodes CASSITPLLLGPTLLTF.

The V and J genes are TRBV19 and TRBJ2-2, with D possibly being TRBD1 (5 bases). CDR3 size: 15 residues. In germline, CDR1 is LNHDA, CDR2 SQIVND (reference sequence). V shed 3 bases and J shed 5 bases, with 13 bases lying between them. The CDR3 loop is CASSIEGQGTGELFF. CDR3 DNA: TGTGCCAGTAGTATCGAAGGGCAGGGTACCGGGGAGCTGTTTTTT.

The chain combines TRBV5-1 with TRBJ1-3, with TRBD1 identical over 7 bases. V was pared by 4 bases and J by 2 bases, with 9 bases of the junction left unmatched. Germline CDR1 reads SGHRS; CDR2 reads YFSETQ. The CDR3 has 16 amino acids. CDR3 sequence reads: CASSPPQGPAGNTIYF. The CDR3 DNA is TGCGCCAGCAGCCCCCCACAGGGGCCCGCTGGAAACACCATATATTTT.